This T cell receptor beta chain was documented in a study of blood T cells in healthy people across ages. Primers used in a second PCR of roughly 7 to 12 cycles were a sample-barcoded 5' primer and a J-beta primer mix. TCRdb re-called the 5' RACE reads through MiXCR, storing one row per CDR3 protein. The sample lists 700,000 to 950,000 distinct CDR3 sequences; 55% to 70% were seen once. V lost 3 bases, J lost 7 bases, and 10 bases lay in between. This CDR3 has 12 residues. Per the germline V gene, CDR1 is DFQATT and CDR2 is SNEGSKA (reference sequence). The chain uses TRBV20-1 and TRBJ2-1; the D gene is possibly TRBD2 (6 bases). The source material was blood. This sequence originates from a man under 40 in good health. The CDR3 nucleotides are TGCAGTGCTAGGCGGGGCGGGAATGAGCAGTTCTTC. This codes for CSARRGGNEQFF.